Below are 7 T cell receptor beta chains sequenced from a single sample in a study of spatial heterogeneity in lung cancer. Study findings and constraints: Tumoral mutation counts were tracked by counts of expanded intratumoral alpha and beta TCRs.

These TCRs' antigens remain unknown. The time point denotes: sample taken at primary tumor resection. TCRdb reprocessed the 5' RACE reads with MiXCR, giving one entry per CDR3 protein. The sample holds roughly 9,900 distinct CDR3 sequences; around 6% are singletons and the top ten take about 7.1%. Here the sequenced sample was lung tumor tissue, taken at surgery. The receptor set was obtained from a female donor with early-stage non-small cell lung cancer.

This clonotype was seen more than once but under ten times. The V and J genes are TRBV5-6 and TRBJ1-1; D call uncertain. Trimming cost V 0 bases and J 0 bases, with 15 bases left between them. Germline V gene lookup returns CDR1 SGHDT and CDR2 YYEEEE. CDR3 length: 17 residues. In DNA, the CDR3 is TGTGCCAGCAGCTTGGAGCGGGGTCTGGGATTGAACACTGAAGCTTTCTTT. As protein: CASSLERGLGLNTEAFF.

This clonotype was picked up many times. V usage is TRBV5-4 and J usage is TRBJ1-5; D gene unclear. Germline V gives CDR1 SGHNT, CDR2 YYREEE (reference sequence). The CDR3 has 14 amino acids. Trimming shortened V by 4 bases and J by 0 bases, and 8 bases separated the two germline ends. The CDR3 here is CASSADGSNQPQHF. The CDR3, as DNA: TGTGCCAGCAGCGCCGACGGTAGCAATCAGCCCCAGCATTTT. The full variable domain, in which reference TRBV5-4 and TRBJ1-5 provide the parts outside the CDR3, is ETGVTQSPTHLIKTRGQQVTLRCSSQSGHNTVSWYQQALGQGPQFIFQYYREEENGRGNFPPRFSGLQFPNYSSELNVNALELDDSALYLCASSADGSNQPQHFGDGTRLSIL.

This rearrangement joins TRBV4-2 to TRBJ2-1; unclear D gene. V lost 0 bases and J lost 6, with 9 bases in between. The CDR3 covers 14 residues. Germline values: CDR1 LGHNA, CDR2 YNFKEQ. Here the CDR3 reads CASSQEGRINEQFF. DNA for the CDR3: TGTGCCAGCAGCCAAGAGGGCCGCATCAATGAGCAGTTCTTC.

This clonotype has only a few counts. The chain links TRBV5-1 to TRBJ2-3; 7 bases match TRBD2. Germline assignment: CDR1 SGHRS and CDR2 YFSETQ. The CDR3 covers 13 residues. With 7 bases clipped from V and 2 bases from J, the junction kept 4 bases outside the gene matches. In DNA, the CDR3 is TGCGCCAGCCGGGGAGGGGACACAGATACGCAGTATTTT. Translated: CASRGGDTDTQYF.

This clonotype was observed at least ten times. This rearrangement joins TRBV28 to TRBJ2-2, with 7 bases matching TRBD2. The J segment lost 9 bases and the V segment lost 7 bases, leaving 8 bases of the junction unmatched. Germline assignment: CDR1 MDHEN and CDR2 SYDVKM. The CDR3 length is 13 residues. CDR3 sequence: CASTPPGLRELFF. Here the CDR3 DNA reads TGTGCCAGCACCCCACCGGGACTACGGGAGCTGTTTTTT. Full variable domain (outside the CDR3, taken from reference TRBV28 and TRBJ2-2): DVKVTQSSRYLVKRTGEKVFLECVQDMDHENMFWYRQDPGLGLRLIYFSYDVKMKEKGDIPEGYSVSREKKERFSLILESASTNQTSMYLCASTPPGLRELFFGEGSRLTVL.

This clonotype showed up many times. V usage is TRBV7-9 and J usage is TRBJ1-4; D remains unclear. This CDR3 has 14 residues. The germline V gene has CDR1 SEHNR and CDR2 FQNEAQ (reference sequence). V gave up 5 bases and J gave up 12 bases, with 19 bases separating them. In DNA, the CDR3 is TGTGCCAGCAGCCCCCGAGGAGAAGAGGTAGAACTGTTTTTT. Translation gives CASSPRGEEVELFF.

The chain is built from TRBV6-5 and TRBJ1-2; no clear D. Germline V gives CDR1 MNHEY, CDR2 SVGAGI. Trimming removed 6 bases at V and 1 base at J, with 12 bases between. The CDR3 has 14 amino acids. CDR3 residues: CASSTRHLNYGYTF. CDR3 nucleotide sequence: TGTGCCAGCAGCACCCGACACCTTAACTATGGCTACACCTTC.